What follows are 22 T cell receptor beta chains derived from one specimen sequenced in a study of PD-L1 blockade in urothelial cancer. Noted time point: pretreatment peripheral blood. Assay used: immunoSEQ multiplex PCR; TCRdb lists only in-frame clones, some missing. The sample has roughly 67,000 clones, more than 75% seen once; the top ten hold approximately 15%. Sequencing used PBMCs, obtained around atezolizumab (anti-PD-L1) treatment. The receptors shown here come from a man in his 60s with urothelial cancer.

This clone was seen only once. The chain has TRBV2 and TRBJ1-6; 7 nucleotides align to TRBD1. Germline values: CDR1 SNHLY, CDR2 FYNNEI. Trimming removed 1 base from V and 8 bases from J; junction bases left unmatched: 2. The CDR3 is 14 residues long. The CDR3 loop is CASSEGQGYSPLHF. The CDR3 coding sequence is TGTGCCAGCAGTGAAGGACAGGGTTATTCACCCCTCCACTTT.

This chain joins TRBV5-1 and TRBJ1-4; possible D gene TRBD1, 6 bases. The CDR3 sequence is 15 residues long. V was clipped by 5 bases and J by 0 bases, with 11 bases between them. In germline, CDR1 is SGHRS, CDR2 YFSETQ. In nucleotides, the CDR3 is TGCGCCAGCAGTCAGGGGCCCGCAACTAATGAAAAACTGTTTTTT. Translating gives CASSQGPATNEKLFF.

The chain joins TRBV6-1 to TRBJ2-7; D is undetermined. CDR3 length: 14 residues. Germline CDR1 reads MNHNS; CDR2 reads SASEGT. V was clipped by 1 base and J by 0 bases, with 7 bases between them. The CDR3 coding sequence is TGTGCCAGCAGTGAAGGGCCAGTCTCCTACGAGCAGTACTTC. Its translation is CASSEGPVSYEQYF.

V and J are TRBV9 and TRBJ1-1; the D gene is possibly TRBD1 (6 bases). The CDR3 is 15 residues long. CDR1 SGDLS and CDR2 YYNGEE come from the germline V gene. Trimming took 3 bases from V and 6 from J, leaving 18 bases between them. The DNA for the CDR3 is TGTGCCAGCAGCGGAACGGGACACCTGGGTTCTGAAGCTTTCTTT. As protein: CASSGTGHLGSEAFF.

This clone has more than one count but fewer than ten. The genes are TRBV7-9 and TRBJ1-2; 7 positions agree with TRBD1. Germline V gene lookup returns CDR1 SEHNR and CDR2 FQNEAQ (reference sequence). The J segment lost 6 bases and the V segment lost 6 bases, leaving 13 bases of the junction unmatched. There are 15 residues in the CDR3. The CDR3 loop reads CASRWSRQGRDGYTF. CDR3 coding DNA: TGTGCCAGCAGGTGGTCCAGACAGGGAAGGGATGGCTACACCTTC. The complete variable domain, with remaining parts taken from reference TRBV7-9 and TRBJ1-2, reads DTGVSQNPRHKITKRGQNVTFRCDPISEHNRLYWYRQTLGQGPEFLTYFQNEAQLEKSRLLSDRFSAERPKGSFSTLEIQRTEQGDSAMYLCASRWSRQGRDGYTFGSGTRLTVV.

The genes are TRBV15 and TRBJ1-6; a weak D match, TRBD1 (5 bases). V dropped 0 bases and J dropped 10 bases, with 7 bases sitting between them. The length of the CDR3 is 13 residues. Germline lookup yields CDR1 LNHNV and CDR2 YYDKDF (reference sequence). The CDR3 here is CATSRDGGSPLHF. The CDR3 DNA sequence: TGTGCCACCAGCAGAGATGGGGGGTCACCCCTCCACTTT.

The V and J genes are TRBV5-1 and TRBJ1-1; 10 bases map to TRBD1. Germline CDR1 and CDR2: SGHRS and YFSETQ. With 5 bases clipped from V and 3 bases from J, the junction kept 7 bases outside the gene matches. This CDR3 is built from 15 residues. DNA of the CDR3: TGCGCCAGCAGAGGGGCCGGGACAGGGGACACTGAAGCTTTCTTT. Protein: CASRGAGTGDTEAFF.

The gene calls are TRBV2 and TRBJ1-4; D possibly corresponds to TRBD1 (6 bases). V was shortened by 7 bases and J by 8 bases, with 17 bases between the two germline ends. The CDR3 consists of 14 residues. CDR1 and CDR2 from the germline V gene are SNHLY and FYNNEI. As DNA, the CDR3 is TGTGCCAGCACCCTACAGGGTCGGGGCGAAAAACTGTTTTTT. The encoded protein is CASTLQGRGEKLFF.

This chain connects TRBV4-3 to TRBJ2-7; a possible D gene is TRBD2 (6 bases). Trimming pared 0 bases from V and 3 bases from J, leaving 15 bases between. Germline V gene data show CDR1 as LGHNA and CDR2 as YSLEER. The CDR3 is 16 residues long. Here the CDR3 reads CASSQDPSGLVYEQYF. CDR3 bases: TGCGCCAGCAGCCAAGATCCCAGCGGGCTCGTCTACGAGCAGTACTTC.

This sequence joins TRBV5-1 and TRBJ2-3; 9 nucleotides agree with TRBD2. CDR1 and CDR2 from the germline V gene are SGHRS and YFSETQ. This CDR3 has 15 residues. Trimming cost V 3 bases and J 6 bases; bases outside gene matches: 8. The CDR3 nucleotides read TGCGCCAGCAGCTCGTTGCGGGGGGGAACCGATACGCAGTATTTT. Translating gives CASSSLRGGTDTQYF.

This chain's CDR3 is CASSLRDREGYTF. CDR3 DNA: TGTGCCAGCAGCCTCCGGGACAGGGAGGGCTACACCTTC. The chain recombines TRBV7-3 with TRBJ1-2; 9 nucleotides align to TRBD1. The CDR3 sequence is 13 residues long. The trim removed 5 bases at V and 8 bases at J, leaving 6 bases unmatched. Germline values: CDR1 SGHTA, CDR2 FQGTGA.

Notes on this clone: Germline and junction disagree at one end, which may indicate a read error. The chain uses TRBV7-7 and TRBJ2-2, with 9 bases that match TRBD2. Germline CDR1 reads SSHAT; CDR2 reads FNYEAQ (reference sequence). The CDR3 runs to 15 residues. The CDR3 protein is CASSLSGGDTGELFF. In DNA, the CDR3 is TGTGCTAGCAGCCTTAGCGGGGGAGACACCGGGGAGCTGTTTTTT.

This clone is a singleton in its sample. The chain recombines TRBV7-6 with TRBJ2-1, with 9 bases aligning to TRBD1. This CDR3 has 16 amino acids. Germline V gene lookup returns CDR1 SGHVS and CDR2 FNYEAQ. The V segment lost 5 bases and the J segment 8 bases; nucleotides outside the gene matches: 13. CDR3 in amino acids: CASSPETGQGFDEQFF. Here the CDR3 DNA reads TGTGCCAGCAGCCCAGAGACGGGACAGGGATTCGATGAGCAGTTCTTC.

The chain carries TRBV7-8 and TRBJ2-5; 8 bases align to TRBD1. The CDR3 consists of 14 residues. Per the germline V gene, CDR1 is SGHVS and CDR2 is FQNEAQ. Trimming took 3 bases from V and 5 from J; bases not matched to a gene: 5. CDR3 coding DNA: TGTGCCAGCAGCTTTGACAGGGGCTTGGAGACCCAGTACTTC. Amino acid sequence: CASSFDRGLETQYF.

The chain has TRBV6-5 and TRBJ1-3; 8 nucleotides match TRBD1. The CDR3 runs to 15 residues. Trimming removed 5 bases from V and 4 bases from J; junction bases left unmatched: 7. The V gene's germline CDR1 is MNHEY and CDR2 SVGAGI. The CDR3 is CASSLGQGSGNTIYF. In DNA, the CDR3 is TGTGCCAGCAGTCTCGGACAGGGATCCGGAAACACCATATATTTT.

The chain is built from TRBV6-4 and TRBJ2-1; 9 bases agree with TRBD2. The CDR3 length is 15 residues. The V segment lost 4 bases and the J segment 4 bases; nucleotides outside the gene matches: 5. Per the germline V gene, CDR1 is MRHNA and CDR2 is SNTAGT. CDR3 region: CASSGETSGYNEQFF. For the CDR3, the DNA is TGTGCCAGCAGTGGAGAGACTAGCGGATACAATGAGCAGTTCTTC.

The chain combines TRBV7-3 with TRBJ1-1; TRBD1 agrees at 7 bases. This CDR3 has 15 residues. The V gene's germline CDR1 is SGHTA and CDR2 FQGTGA. Trimming took 5 bases from V and 3 from J; bases not matched to a gene: 9. The CDR3 sequence is CASSPGGGGDTEAFF. The DNA for the CDR3 is TGTGCCAGCAGCCCGGGAGGGGGCGGCGACACTGAAGCTTTCTTT.

The chain has TRBV5-1 and TRBJ2-5; TRBD2 matches 8 bases. Losses at the gene ends were 4 bases for V and 3 bases for J; bases not matched to a gene: 2. Germline CDR1 SGHRS, CDR2 YFSETQ. The CDR3 loop spans 13 amino acids. The CDR3 protein is CASSRGGEETQYF. CDR3 nucleotide sequence: TGCGCCAGCAGCCGGGGGGGGGAAGAGACCCAGTACTTC.

The rearrangement links TRBV10-3 to TRBJ1-1, with 7 bases identical to TRBD1. After removal of 2 bases from V and 1 base from J, the junction contained 7 bases not matched to a gene. The CDR3 contains 16 residues. CDR1 is ENHRY and CDR2 is SYGVKD in the germline V gene. CDR3 DNA sequence: TGTGCCATCAGTGAGGAACCGGGACAGAAGAACACTGAAGCTTTCTTT. It codes for CAISEEPGQKNTEAFF.

This rearrangement joins TRBV11-2 to TRBJ2-7, with a tentative D call TRBD1 (6 bases). With 1 base removed from V and 12 bases from J, the gap between germline ends came to 13 bases. Germline assignment: CDR1 SGHAT and CDR2 FQNNGV. This CDR3 is built from 12 residues. The CDR3, as DNA: TGTGCCAGCAGCTTAGGGGGGCGAGGGGTGTACTTC. It yields the protein CASSLGGRGVYF. Drawing the rest from reference TRBV11-2 and TRBJ2-7, the complete variable domain is EAGVAQSPRYKIIEKRQSVAFWCNPISGHATLYWYQQILGQGPKLLIQFQNNGVVDDSQLPKDRFSAERLKGVDSTLKIQPAKLEDSAVYLCASSLGGRGVYFGPGTRLTVT.

The gene calls are TRBV6-5 and TRBJ1-1; TRBD1 might be the D (6 bases). Trimming stripped 4 bases from V and 0 bases from J, with 12 bases between. This CDR3 has 15 residues. Germline CDR1 and CDR2: MNHEY and SVGAGI. The CDR3 region has the DNA TGTGCCAGCAGTTTAACAGGGCGCATGAACACTGAAGCTTTCTTT. This sequence encodes CASSLTGRMNTEAFF.

This rearrangement joins TRBV19 to TRBJ1-2, with D possibly matching TRBD1 (5 bases). Germline-derived CDR1 and CDR2 are LNHDA and SQIVND (reference sequence). Trimming shortened V by 0 bases and J by 4 bases, and 15 bases separated the two germline ends. The CDR3 extends over 16 amino acids. The CDR3 nucleotides read TGTGCCAGTAGTATAGATGGGCAGGGTCCTCTCTATGGCTACACCTTC. Its translation is CASSIDGQGPLYGYTF.